The rows below give T cell receptor beta chains drawn from one sample of a study of T cell repertoires in cytomegalovirus infection. Their antigens are not known. A single record per CDR3 protein comes from TCRdb applying MiXCR to the reads. Here the sample spans approximately 730,000 distinct CDR3 sequences, 25% to 30% being singletons. Sequencing was performed on cultured CD8+ T cells from PBMCs, taken from culture after CMV antigen stimulation. Receptor source: a human donor in good health (CMV status not recorded). Some clones in this sample may be carry-over from other donors' samples. Each CDR3 is given with its conserved first and last residue. D genes are given only for firm matches. Expanded clones get a size class; other rows say once, few or many, or leave the size out.

>.|TRBJ1-5|.|TRBV4-3
TGCGCCAGCAGCCAAGATCAGCAGGGCGGGCAGCCCCAGCATTTT
CASSQDQQGGQPQHF
>.|TRBJ2-2|.|TRBV5-1
TGCGCCAGCACCGGGGGTCTCACACCGGAGGAGCTGTTTTTT
CASTGGLTPEELFF
>.|TRBJ1-2|few|TRBV7-8
TGTGCCAGCAGCTACCGGACACCCTTGCCTATTAACTATGGCTACACCTTC
CASSYRTPLPINYGYTF
>.|TRBJ1-1|many|TRBV12-3/TRBV12-4
TGTGCCAGCAGTCCCACGGGGGGCGGGATAGGATCCACTGAAGCTTTCTTT
CASSPTGGGIGSTEAFF
>.|TRBJ2-1|.|TRBV5-1
TGCGCCAGCAGCTTGGGACCGACAAGCTCCTACAATGAGCAGTTCTTC
CASSLGPTSSYNEQFF
>TRBD2|TRBJ2-1|many|TRBV7-2
TGTGCCAGCAGCTCGGGACTAGCGGCCTACAATGAGCAGTTCTTC
CASSSGLAAYNEQFF
>.|TRBJ2-1|.|TRBV12-3/TRBV12-4
TGTGCCAGCTTATCGGGGGCCTCAAATGAGCAGTTCTTC
CASLSGASNEQFF
>TRBD1|TRBJ2-7|few|TRBV13
TGTGCCAGCAGCTTGGGACAGAAAAGCTCCTACGAGCAGTACTTC
CASSLGQKSSYEQYF
>.|TRBJ2-7|.|TRBV25-1
TGTGCCAGCAGTGAAGGGCCTTTCTCCTACGAGCAGTACTTC
CASSEGPFSYEQYF
>.|TRBJ1-1|.|TRBV6-1
TGTGCCAGCAGTGGCGGTGGGGGGGGAACTGAAGCTTTCTTT
CASSGGGGGTEAFF
>.|TRBJ1-1|.|TRBV28
TGTGCCAGCAGTTTAAGGGGACACCTCTTTAAAGCTTTCTTT
CASSLRGHLFKAFF
>TRBD1|TRBJ1-1|many|TRBV7-9
TGTGCCAGCAGCTTAGGGTTGGGACAGGGGGACACTGAAGCTTTCTTT
CASSLGLGQGDTEAFF
>.|TRBJ1-1|.|TRBV20-1
TGCAGTGCTAGAAATGGGGGGAGCGCTGAAGCTTTCTTT
CSARNGGSAEAFF
>.|TRBJ2-1|once|TRBV4-3
TGCGCCAGCAGCCAGTTTCATGGGGGGGCAAATGAGCAGTTCTTC
CASSQFHGGANEQFF
>TRBD1|TRBJ2-1|.|TRBV4-1
TGCGCCAGCAGCTTGACAGGGGAGGTCCCTGAGCAGTTCTTC
CASSLTGEVPEQFF
>.|TRBJ1-1|.|TRBV7-4
TGTGCCCGCAGCCCAGCCATGCTTTACACTGAAGCTTTCTTT
CARSPAMLYTEAFF
>TRBD1|TRBJ2-7|.|TRBV13
TGTGCCAGCAGCTTGGGAGGGACAGGGCACGAGCAGTACTTC
CASSLGGTGHEQYF